This entry lists 15 T cell receptor beta chains sequenced from one sample in a study of cytomegalovirus exposure and HLA in healthy donors. PCR was performed using 60 Vbeta and 13 Jbeta primers. Sequenced by immunoSEQ multiplex PCR; TCRdb stores in-frame clones only, minus some. The sample gives 50,000 to 65,000 clones, less than 75% of which show up once; roughly 22% is in the top ten. The source material was PBMCs. Receptor source: a woman in her forties or fifties in good health and CMV-seropositive.

The table lists this clone with a count of one. The V and J genes are TRBV7-8 and TRBJ1-6, with D hard to call. The CDR3 contains 13 residues. V was trimmed by 5 bases and J by 8 bases, leaving 10 bases between them. Germline loops: CDR1 SGHVS, CDR2 FQNEAQ. CDR3 DNA: TGTGCCAGCAGCCCCCAAACGGATTCACCCCTCCACTTT. Translation gives CASSPQTDSPLHF.

The V call is TRBV19, the J call TRBJ2-3; possibly TRBD1 for D (5 bases). Germline V gene sequence: CDR1 LNHDA, CDR2 SQIVND (reference sequence). CDR3 length: 16 amino acids. Trimming stripped 5 bases from V and 6 bases from J, with 21 bases between. CDR3 in DNA: TGTGCCAGTAGTCATTTTCAGGGCAAGGGCGTGGATACGCAGTATTTT. It encodes CASSHFQGKGVDTQYF.

V and J are TRBV27 and TRBJ2-2; D gene ambiguous. The CDR3 loop spans 14 amino acids. The germline V gene has CDR1 MNHEY and CDR2 SMNVEV (reference sequence). Trimming took off 3 bases at V and 3 bases at J, with 8 bases between the two ends. The CDR3 DNA follows: TGTGCCAGCAGTTTGTACCCGGACACCGGGGAGCTGTTTTTT. Its protein is CASSLYPDTGELFF.

The chain recombines TRBV7-9 with TRBJ2-7; 11 positions agree with TRBD2. V lost 5 bases, J lost 3 bases, and 6 bases stayed unmatched. This CDR3 has 15 residues. CDR1 is SEHNR, CDR2 FQNEAQ, per germline (reference sequence). The chain's CDR3 is CASSKWTSGFYEQYF. CDR3 coding DNA: TGTGCCAGCAGCAAATGGACTAGCGGGTTCTACGAGCAGTACTTC.

The V call is TRBV5-1, the J call TRBJ2-2; 8 positions match TRBD2. After removal of 2 bases from V and 2 bases from J, the junction contained 2 bases not matched to a gene. This CDR3 region has 15 residues. The germline V gene has CDR1 SGHRS and CDR2 YFSETQ. The CDR3 DNA is TGCGCCAGCAGCTTAGCGGGGGATAACACCGGGGAGCTGTTTTTT. As protein: CASSLAGDNTGELFF.

The genes are TRBV19 and TRBJ1-1; D might be TRBD1 (6 bases). Germline-derived CDR1 and CDR2 are LNHDA and SQIVND (reference sequence). CDR3 length equals 17 residues. V was shortened by 2 bases and J by 5 bases, with 21 bases between the two germline ends. DNA for the CDR3: TGTGCCAGTAGTATAAACAGGGTTCAAACGGTGGGTACTGAAGCTTTCTTT. Amino acids: CASSINRVQTVGTEAFF.

The chain is built from TRBV4-2 and TRBJ1-2; 7 bases line up with TRBD1. CDR3 size: 15 residues. The germline gives CDR1 LGHNA, CDR2 YNFKEQ. V shed 4 bases and J 2 bases; nucleotides not matched to a gene: 7. The CDR3 is CASSPERTGNYGYTF. As DNA, the CDR3 is TGTGCCAGCAGCCCAGAGAGGACAGGAAACTATGGCTACACCTTC.

This chain joins TRBV18 and TRBJ2-3; 8 bases agree with TRBD1. This CDR3 contains 14 residues. J was trimmed by 1 base and V by 8 bases; bases with no gene match: 5. Germline V gives CDR1 KGHSH, CDR2 LQKENI. The CDR3 sequence is CASLSTGGTDTQYF. The CDR3 nucleotides are TGTGCCAGCCTTTCGACAGGGGGCACAGATACGCAGTATTTT.

The rearrangement joins TRBV27 to TRBJ2-5; a possible D gene is TRBD1 (6 bases). Trimming took 6 bases from V and 1 from J, leaving 12 bases between them. The length of the CDR3 is 14 residues. The germline V gene encodes CDR1 MNHEY and CDR2 SMNVEV (reference sequence). The CDR3 here is CASRTQGRQETQYF. Written as DNA, the CDR3 is TGTGCCAGCAGAACTCAGGGGCGCCAAGAGACCCAGTACTTC.

CDR3 bases: TGTGCCAGCAACAACTGGGGCAAAGGGGGGGGGTTTGGTAAAGATACGCAGTATTTT. Translation: CASNNWGKGGGFGKDTQYF. The rearrangement joins TRBV4-2 to TRBJ2-3; D is perhaps TRBD2 (7 bases). In germline, CDR1 is LGHNA, CDR2 YNFKEQ. This CDR3 spans 19 amino acids. With 7 bases removed from V and 5 bases from J, the gap between germline ends came to 31 bases.

This chain uses TRBV28 with TRBJ2-7; TRBD2 might be the D (6 bases). Trimming took off 5 bases at V and 0 bases at J, with 11 bases between the two ends. The CDR3 runs 14 residues. The germline V gene encodes CDR1 MDHEN and CDR2 SYDVKM. DNA for the CDR3: TGTGCCAGCAGTCTGGGACTGTTCTCCTACGAGCAGTACTTC. It translates to CASSLGLFSYEQYF.

This clone was counted once. The chain is built from TRBV7-2 and TRBJ2-2, with 12 nucleotides matching TRBD2. J gave up 8 bases and V 5 bases, and 15 bases lay outside the gene matches. Germline V gene lookup returns CDR1 SGHTA and CDR2 FQGNSA. The CDR3 extends over 18 amino acids. This CDR3 reads CASSRKTSGSWNRGELFF. CDR3 DNA sequence: TGTGCCAGCAGCCGAAAGACTAGCGGGAGTTGGAATAGGGGGGAGCTGTTTTTT.

This clone has more than one count but fewer than ten. This chain connects TRBV4-1 to TRBJ2-1; TRBD2 aligns across 7 bases. The germline gives CDR1 MGHRA, CDR2 YSYEKL. The V gene end was trimmed by 4 bases and the J gene end by 4 bases; junction bases not matched to a gene: 7. CDR3 length equals 15 residues. The CDR3: CASSRSGDQYNEQFF. In DNA, the CDR3 is TGCGCCAGCAGCCGAAGCGGGGACCAATACAATGAGCAGTTCTTC.

This clone was seen a single time. One junction end disagrees with the germline gene, perhaps due to a read error. This chain uses TRBV5-4 with TRBJ2-5, with D tentatively TRBD2 (6 bases). CDR3 length: 16 residues. Looked up from germline, CDR1 is SGHNT and CDR2 is YYREEE (reference sequence). The CDR3 sequence is CASRLGGGVSGETQYF. CDR3 DNA: TGTGCCAGCAGGTTGGGCGGAGGGGTAAGCGGCGAGACCCAGTACTTC.

V gene TRBV19 combines with J gene TRBJ1-2, with TRBD1 identical over 8 bases. V was pared by 3 bases and J by 4 bases, with 7 bases of the junction left unmatched. The CDR3 is made up of 15 amino acids. CDR1 LNHDA and CDR2 SQIVND come from the germline V gene (reference sequence). DNA of the CDR3: TGTGCCAGTAGTATCTATCCGGGACAGGCCTATGGCTACACCTTC. Translating it yields CASSIYPGQAYGYTF.